The 21 T cell receptor beta chains below come from one sample, sequenced in a study of T cell changes during pregnancy in multiple sclerosis. The assay was immunoSEQ multiplex PCR, and TCRdb's table has in-frame clones only and misses some. The sample consists of about 80,000 clones, approximately 90% of them appearing once. The material was peripheral blood, obtained before pregnancy. The receptors were gathered from a female donor with multiple sclerosis, enrolled in a pregnancy study.

The V and J genes are TRBV2 and TRBJ2-4; perhaps TRBD2 as D (6 bases). The V gene lost 4 bases and the J gene lost 6 bases, with 13 bases spanning the gap. The CDR3 sequence is 14 residues long. CDR1 is SNHLY and CDR2 is FYNNEI in the germline V gene. The CDR3 DNA reads TGTGCCAGCAGTGTCCACGGGGGTATAAACATTCAGTACTTC. The encoded protein is CASSVHGGINIQYF.

The chain is built from TRBV4-2 and TRBJ2-1; TRBD2 matches at 8 bases. Trimming removed 1 base from V and 4 bases from J; junction bases left unmatched: 3. This CDR3 comprises 15 residues. Germline values: CDR1 LGHNA, CDR2 YNFKEQ. In nucleotides, the CDR3 is TGTGCCAGCAGCCAAGGCGCGGGGGGTTACAATGAGCAGTTCTTC. Translating it yields CASSQGAGGYNEQFF.

The chain carries TRBV10-3 and TRBJ1-3; D unresolved. Germline CDR1 and CDR2: ENHRY and SYGVKD. Trimming shortened V by 7 bases and J by 4 bases, and 11 bases separated the two germline ends. This CDR3 region has 13 residues. CDR3 in DNA: TGTGCCATCATGAGGGCGCAAGGAAACACCATATATTTT. As protein: CAIMRAQGNTIYF.

This chain connects TRBV2 to TRBJ2-7; 7 nucleotides align to TRBD2. Germline loops: CDR1 SNHLY, CDR2 FYNNEI. The CDR3 is made up of 13 amino acids. V was pared by 4 bases and J by 1 base, with 1 base of the junction left unmatched. The CDR3 here is CASSGGGSYEQYF. Here the CDR3 DNA reads TGTGCCAGCAGTGGGGGGGGGTCCTACGAGCAGTACTTC. Full variable domain (remainder filled in from reference TRBV2 and TRBJ2-7): EPEVTQTPSHQVTQMGQEVILRCVPISNHLYFYWYRQILGQKVEFLVSFYNNEISEKSEIFDDQFSVERPDGSNFTLKIRSTKLEDSAMYFCASSGGGSYEQYFGPGTRLTVT.

This chain uses TRBV10-2 with TRBJ1-1; a weak D match, TRBD1 (6 bases). V was clipped by 0 bases and J by 5 bases, with 13 bases between them. This CDR3 is 15 amino acids long. The V gene's germline CDR1 is WSHSY and CDR2 SAAADI. The CDR3 DNA reads TGCGCCAGCAGTGAGTCGATCGGGGGGCTAACTGAAGCTTTCTTT. Translated, it gives CASSESIGGLTEAFF.

CDR3 coding DNA: TGTGCCAGCATGGCGGGCGGGAGAGGGGGCCAAGAGACCCAGTACTTC. It is translated as CASMAGGRGGQETQYF. The chain joins TRBV2 to TRBJ2-5, with D perhaps matching TRBD2 (7 bases). V gave up 7 bases and J gave up 1 base, with 19 bases separating them. CDR3 length equals 16 residues. Germline CDR1 SNHLY, CDR2 FYNNEI. The full variable domain, completed using reference TRBV2 and TRBJ2-5, is EPEVTQTPSHQVTQMGQEVILRCVPISNHLYFYWYRQILGQKVEFLVSFYNNEISEKSEIFDDQFSVERPDGSNFTLKIRSTKLEDSAMYFCASMAGGRGGQETQYFGPGTRLLVL.

The chain joins TRBV2 to TRBJ2-3; TRBD2 might be the D (5 bases). From germline, CDR1 is SNHLY and CDR2 FYNNEI. Deletions cut 2 bases from V and 0 bases from J, with 12 bases between. CDR3 size: 16 residues. The CDR3 loop reads CASSELGSASTDTQYF. CDR3 DNA sequence: TGTGCCAGCAGTGAACTAGGGAGTGCTAGCACAGATACGCAGTATTTT. The full variable domain, its missing parts supplied by reference TRBV2 and TRBJ2-3, is EPEVTQTPSHQVTQMGQEVILRCVPISNHLYFYWYRQILGQKVEFLVSFYNNEISEKSEIFDDQFSVERPDGSNFTLKIRSTKLEDSAMYFCASSELGSASTDTQYFGPGTRLTVL.

As for this clone: One junction end does not reproduce the germline sequence, and a read error may be involved. CDR3 region: CASSLTDTGELFF. The CDR3 DNA is TGTGCTAGCAGCCTCACTGACACCGGGGAGCTGTTTTTT. The V and J genes are TRBV7-7 and TRBJ2-2; D not certain. From germline, CDR1 is SSHAT and CDR2 FNYEAQ (reference sequence). The CDR3 is made up of 13 amino acids.

The chain combines TRBV19 with TRBJ1-2; 12 bases fit TRBD1. The germline V gene has CDR1 LNHDA and CDR2 SQIVND (reference sequence). The CDR3 spans 17 residues. V shed 5 bases, J shed 8 bases, and the junction held 15 bases outside the gene matches. In nucleotides, the CDR3 is TGTGCCAGTAGTCCCTATCGTTTAGGGACAGGGGGCGACGGCTACACCTTC. Amino acid sequence: CASSPYRLGTGGDGYTF.

This chain links TRBV7-2 with TRBJ2-3, with a weak D call TRBD2 (6 bases). Germline CDR1 reads SGHTA; CDR2 reads FQGNSA. V gave up 6 bases and J gave up 1 base, with 17 bases separating them. The CDR3 loop spans 16 amino acids. CDR3 region: CASSLISIAGTDTQYF. CDR3 nucleotide sequence: TGTGCCAGCAGTCTAATTAGCATAGCGGGCACAGATACGCAGTATTTT.

V usage is TRBV5-4 and J usage is TRBJ1-2; D is uncertain. Trimming removed 4 bases at V and 2 bases at J, with 9 bases between. Germline assignment: CDR1 SGHNT and CDR2 YYREEE (reference sequence). The CDR3 spans 13 residues. In DNA form, the CDR3 reads TGTGCCAGCAGCCGAGGAATGAACTATGGCTACACCTTC. Its protein product is CASSRGMNYGYTF.

This clone was found once. The J gene is TRBJ2-7, the V gene TRBV18; D not certain. The CDR3 has 12 amino acids. Per the germline V gene, CDR1 is KGHSH and CDR2 is LQKENI. V was pared by 1 base and J by 3 bases, with 4 bases between. This CDR3 is CASSPHGYEQYF. The CDR3 DNA reads TGTGCCAGCTCACCACACGGCTACGAGCAGTACTTC.

The chain has TRBV4-1 and TRBJ2-3; 9 bases agree with TRBD2. Germline V gene sequence: CDR1 MGHRA, CDR2 YSYEKL. CDR3 size: 15 residues. The junction had 3 bases not matched to a gene; V was cut back by 4 bases and J by 1 base. CDR3 loop: CASSLAGGGTDTQYF. The CDR3 DNA reads as TGCGCCAGCAGCCTTGCGGGGGGGGGCACAGATACGCAGTATTTT.

In this sample, this clone turned up a few times. The chain has TRBV28 and TRBJ1-5, with unresolved D. CDR3 length: 14 residues. Trimming took 10 bases from V and 6 from J, leaving 19 bases between them. The V gene's germline CDR1 is MDHEN and CDR2 SYDVKM. CDR3 protein: CAMRPAGIGQPQHF. CDR3 bases: TGTGCCATGCGACCCGCGGGGATCGGTCAGCCCCAGCATTTT.

The chain couples TRBV4-1 to TRBJ1-1; D unresolved. V dropped 3 bases and J dropped 8 bases, with 19 bases sitting between them. The CDR3 totals 15 residues. The V gene's germline CDR1 is MGHRA and CDR2 YSYEKL. The CDR3 region is CASSQSWADTSEAFF. CDR3 DNA sequence: TGCGCCAGCAGCCAGTCATGGGCAGATACATCCGAAGCTTTCTTT.

V and J are TRBV19 and TRBJ1-2; TRBD1 is a possible D gene (6 bases). CDR1 LNHDA and CDR2 SQIVND come from the germline V gene (reference sequence). V was trimmed by 5 bases and J by 4 bases, leaving 14 bases between them. The CDR3 loop spans 14 amino acids. The CDR3 sequence is CASSPQGPGYGYTF. CDR3 in DNA: TGTGCCAGTAGTCCACAGGGACCGGGCTATGGCTACACCTTC.

CDR3: CASSRRGSPYEQYF. The DNA for the CDR3 is TGTGCCAGCAGCCGTAGGGGTTCCCCTTACGAGCAGTACTTC. The V and J genes are TRBV7-9 and TRBJ2-7; D is perhaps TRBD1 (5 bases). Germline CDR1 is SEHNR and CDR2 is FQNEAQ (reference sequence). Trimming took off 5 bases at V and 4 bases at J, with 15 bases between the two ends. The CDR3 is made up of 14 amino acids.

This sequence joins TRBV7-2 and TRBJ2-3; D remains ambiguous. Germline V gene sequence: CDR1 SGHTA, CDR2 FQGNSA. The V and J ends lost 1 base and 2 bases respectively, with 7 bases between them. This CDR3 region has 14 residues. The CDR3 DNA is TGTGCCAGCAGCTTAGGACTTTCCACAGATACGCAGTATTTT. Its translation: CASSLGLSTDTQYF.

The chain joins TRBV5-6 to TRBJ1-2; 7 bases align to TRBD1. Trimming at V came to 4 bases and at J to 3 bases, leaving 9 bases not matched to a gene. CDR3 length equals 15 residues. The V gene's germline CDR1 is SGHDT and CDR2 YYEEEE. CDR3 protein: CASSRGGTEDYGYTF. CDR3 DNA: TGTGCCAGCAGCCGGGGGGGGACAGAAGACTATGGCTACACCTTC.

This chain links TRBV19 with TRBJ1-2; D gene ambiguous. Germline V gene data show CDR1 as LNHDA and CDR2 as SQIVND (reference sequence). V lost 8 bases, J lost 4 bases, and 20 bases lay in between. The CDR3 length is 15 residues. The CDR3 protein is CASQPRTLHPYGYTF. The CDR3 region has the DNA TGTGCCAGTCAGCCCAGGACTCTCCACCCCTATGGCTACACCTTC.

The genes are TRBV2 and TRBJ2-5; no definite D call. Trimming stripped 6 bases from V and 2 bases from J, with 16 bases between. This CDR3 has 15 amino acids. Germline-derived CDR1 and CDR2 are SNHLY and FYNNEI. CDR3 in amino acids: CASRSFVAAQETQYF. Here the CDR3 DNA reads TGTGCCAGCAGGTCCTTTGTGGCGGCGCAAGAGACCCAGTACTTC.